This is a list of T cell receptor beta chains from one sample in a study of beta chain features in type 1 diabetes. Using immunoSEQ multiplex PCR, the repertoire was profiled, and TCRdb retains in-frame clones only, with some absent. The sample lists around 310,000 clones, approximately 13% occurring once. Material: naive CD4+ T cells from blood. The receptors originated from a woman aged 18-29 years with type 1 diabetes. Both conserved end residues are part of each CDR3. Fields, in order: clone size, J gene, D gene, V gene, CDR3 DNA, CDR3 protein. A D gene is named only where the DNA matches it firmly. Clone size is given for some rows only: seen once, a few or many times, or a class if the clone is expanded.

. TRBJ2-5 . TRBV11-2 TGTGCCAGCAGCTCCGGGATAAGAGGGACCCAGTACTTC CASSSGIRGTQYF
few TRBJ2-1 TRBD1 TRBV5-1 TGCGCCAGCAGCTTGACCCCTTCGACAGGGGGCTCCTACAATGAGCAGTTCTTC CASSLTPSTGGSYNEQFF
few TRBJ1-2 . TRBV6-5 TGTGCCAGCAGTATACAGGGCCCCTATGGCTACACCTTC CASSIQGPYGYTF
. TRBJ2-5 TRBD2 TRBV9 TGTGCCAGCAGCGTAGGGATAGCGGGAGGGGAAGAGACCCAGTACTTC CASSVGIAGGEETQYF
. TRBJ2-2 . TRBV4-1 TGCGCCAGCAGCCACACTAGAGGGGGTGGCGGCGGGGAGCTGTTTTTT CASSHTRGGGGGELFF
few TRBJ1-5 . TRBV13 TGTGCCAGCTACCTTGAAGAGGGGAGGAATCAGCCCCAGCATTTT CASYLEEGRNQPQHF
many TRBJ2-5 TRBD1 TRBV5-4 TGTGCCAGCAGAAAGGACAGGGTCGAGACCCAGTACTTC CASRKDRVETQYF
. TRBJ2-1 TRBD2 TRBV5-1 TGCGCCAGCAGCTTGGTGCCCCCGGGACTAGCGACCCCAAATGAGCAGTTCTTC CASSLVPPGLATPNEQFF
. TRBJ2-6 . TRBV11-3 TGTGCCAGCAGGTCCCCAGGCACCGGGGCCAACGTCCTGACTTTC CASRSPGTGANVLTF
few TRBJ1-2 . TRBV28 TGTGCCAGCAGTTTATCGGAGGGTTTTGGATTCTATGGCTACACCTTC CASSLSEGFGFYGYTF
. TRBJ1-6 . TRBV4-3 TGCGCCAGCAGCCAAGAGCGCCCAGGGGCGCGGTCACCCCTCCACTTT CASSQERPGARSPLHF
. TRBJ2-7 TRBD1 TRBV28 TGTGCCAGCAAGGGGACGGGACAGCGCTACGAGCAGTACTTC CASKGTGQRYEQYF
few TRBJ1-2 . TRBV5-4 TGTGCCAGCAGCTTACCTTATATGGGAGGCTATGGCTACACCTTC CASSLPYMGGYGYTF
once TRBJ2-1 . TRBV2 TGTGCCAGCAGTGAAAATGTACAGGGATGGCAGTTCTTC CASSENVQGWQFF
. TRBJ2-1 TRBD2 TRBV25-1 TGTGCCAGCAGTGAGAGAGCGGGAGGCTCGAGCTCCTACAATGAGCAGTTCTTC CASSERAGGSSSYNEQFF
. TRBJ2-5 TRBD1 TRBV10-3 TGTGCCATCATGGGGCAGGGGGTGGAGACCCAGTACTTC CAIMGQGVETQYF
. TRBJ1-2 . TRBV28 TGTGCCAGCACCTGGGGAGTCCTTAACTATGGCTACACCTTC CASTWGVLNYGYTF
few TRBJ1-1 . TRBV18 TGTGCCAGCTCACGAACCCAGGGGTACACTGAAGCTTTCTTT CASSRTQGYTEAFF
. TRBJ2-1 TRBD2 TRBV5-6 TGTGCCAGCAGCCTAGCACGCCTCGGGAGGGCCTACAATGAGCAGTTCTTC CASSLARLGRAYNEQFF
few TRBJ2-1 TRBD2 TRBV7-3 TGTGCCAGCAGCCAAGCGGGGGGGGGCAATGAGCAGTTCTTC CASSQAGGGNEQFF
. TRBJ1-2 TRBD1 TRBV5-1 TGCGCCAGCCGCTCCGGGACAGGGTCCGACGGCTACACCTTC CASRSGTGSDGYTF
. TRBJ2-4 . TRBV7-3 TGTGCCAGCAGTATCAGTGACTATTGGAAAAACATTCAGTACTTC CASSISDYWKNIQYF
few TRBJ2-7 . TRBV18 TGTGCCAGCTCACCAGGAGCCGGGGATGAAGAGTACTTC CASSPGAGDEEYF
few TRBJ1-1 . TRBV29-1 TGCAGCGCGTTTTCCCCGAACACTGAAGCTTTCTTT CSAFSPNTEAFF
once TRBJ2-2 TRBD2 TRBV7-8 TGTGCCAGCAGCCTCCGGACTAGCGGGAGGGCGAACACCGGGGAGCTGTTTTTT CASSLRTSGRANTGELFF
. TRBJ2-1 TRBD2 TRBV7-6 TGTGCCAGCAGCGCAGCTACGGGACTAGCGCTCTACAATGAGCAGTTCTTC CASSAATGLALYNEQFF
. TRBJ2-5 TRBD2 TRBV11-2 TGTGCCAGCAGCTTAGATCACGGGGGGGAGACCCAGTACTTC CASSLDHGGETQYF
. TRBJ2-5 . TRBV7-2 TGTGCCAGCAGCTTGTACAGGGTACAAGAGACCCAGTACTTC CASSLYRVQETQYF
. TRBJ2-1 TRBD2 TRBV7-9 TGTGCCAGCAGCCTAGGCGGGAGGCCGAGGAATGAGCAGTTCTTC CASSLGGRPRNEQFF
. TRBJ1-2 . TRBV28 TGTGCCAGCAGTTCGCCCCTCGGGGCAGGGGTCGTCTATGGCTACACCTTC CASSSPLGAGVVYGYTF
. TRBJ1-1 . TRBV6-1 TGTGCCAGCTCCCGACAGCTTATGAACACTGAAGCTTTCTTT CASSRQLMNTEAFF
. TRBJ1-1 TRBD1 TRBV5-1 TGCGCCAGCAGTTGGGGGGACAGAAACACTGAAGCTTTCTTT CASSWGDRNTEAFF